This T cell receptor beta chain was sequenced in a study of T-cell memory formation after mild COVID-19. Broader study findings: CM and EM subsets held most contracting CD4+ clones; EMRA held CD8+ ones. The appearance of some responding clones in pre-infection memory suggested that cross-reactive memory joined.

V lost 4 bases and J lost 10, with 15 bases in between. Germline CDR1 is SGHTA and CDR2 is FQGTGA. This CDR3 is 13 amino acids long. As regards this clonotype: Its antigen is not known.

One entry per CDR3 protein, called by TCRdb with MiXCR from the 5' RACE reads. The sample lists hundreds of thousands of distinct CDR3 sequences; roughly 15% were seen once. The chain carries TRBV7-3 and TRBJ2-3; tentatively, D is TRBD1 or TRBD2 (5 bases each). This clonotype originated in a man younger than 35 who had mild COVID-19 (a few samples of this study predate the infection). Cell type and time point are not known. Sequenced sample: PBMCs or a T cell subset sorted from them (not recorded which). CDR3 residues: CASSSLRDPAQYF. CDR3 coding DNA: TGTGCCAGCAGCTCCCTCCGGGACCCCGCGCAGTATTTT.